The 14 T cell receptor beta chains listed next were all sequenced from one sample in a study of cytomegalovirus exposure and HLA in healthy donors. PCR was performed using 60 Vbeta and 13 Jbeta primers. The repertoire was sequenced with immunoSEQ multiplex PCR; TCRdb's copy has only in-frame clones and lacks some. The data show around 130,000 clones, 75% to 90% seen once. The material sequenced was PBMCs. The receptors were sampled from a young man in good health and CMV-seronegative.

This CDR3 reads CASGQSLNSPLHF. The CDR3 bases are TGTGCCAGCGGACAGAGCCTTAATTCACCCCTCCACTTT. The chain links TRBV2 to TRBJ1-6; a possible D gene is TRBD1 (6 bases). The CDR3 has 13 amino acids. V was pared by 8 bases and J by 6 bases, with 11 bases between. CDR1 is SNHLY, CDR2 FYNNEI, per germline. The full variable domain, in which reference TRBV2 and TRBJ1-6 provide the parts outside the CDR3, is EPEVTQTPSHQVTQMGQEVILRCVPISNHLYFYWYRQILGQKVEFLVSFYNNEISEKSEIFDDQFSVERPDGSNFTLKIRSTKLEDSAMYFCASGQSLNSPLHFGNGTRLTVT.

V and J are TRBV7-4 and TRBJ2-7; D is undetermined. The V end lost 3 bases, the J end lost 4 bases, and 28 bases lay between the germline ends. CDR1 is SGHVT and CDR2 is SQSDAQ in the germline V gene. This CDR3 is built from 19 residues. The CDR3 sequence: CASSLCAPLTSESTYEQYF. The CDR3 DNA reads as TGTGCCAGCAGCTTGTGTGCCCCCTTAACCAGCGAGTCCACGTACGAGCAGTACTTC.

This rearrangement joins TRBV2 to TRBJ2-3, with a weak D call TRBD1 (6 bases). The germline V gene encodes CDR1 SNHLY and CDR2 FYNNEI. V was trimmed by 6 bases and J by 4 bases, leaving 17 bases between them. This CDR3 has 15 residues. The CDR3 loop is CASRTGHEAPDTQYF. DNA for the CDR3: TGTGCCAGCAGGACGGGACACGAAGCCCCAGATACGCAGTATTTT.

The chain is built from TRBV5-1 and TRBJ2-7; TRBD1 matches 8 bases. The CDR3 has 14 amino acids. CDR1 and CDR2 from the germline V gene are SGHRS and YFSETQ. The V segment lost 0 bases and the J segment 3 bases; nucleotides outside the gene matches: 2. The CDR3: CASSLARGRYEQYF. In nucleotides, the CDR3 is TGCGCCAGCAGCTTGGCCAGGGGGCGCTACGAGCAGTACTTC.

In its sample, this clone was seen a few times. The V and J genes are TRBV18 and TRBJ1-2; no definite D call. Germline CDR1 KGHSH, CDR2 LQKENI. The CDR3 is 17 residues long. V was cut by 3 bases and J by 8 bases, with 25 bases left in between. CDR3 amino acids: CASSPSITELSGWGYTF. For the CDR3, the DNA is TGTGCCAGCTCACCGTCAATCACCGAACTATCCGGCTGGGGCTACACCTTC.

The V and J genes are TRBV7-2 and TRBJ2-2; TRBD2 aligns across 16 bases. The CDR3 length is 19 residues. J gave up 2 bases and V 4 bases, and 7 bases lay outside the gene matches. CDR1 and CDR2 (germline): SGHTA, FQGNSA. The CDR3 reads CASSWVGTSGGANTGELFF. As DNA, the CDR3 is TGTGCCAGCAGCTGGGTCGGGACTAGCGGGGGGGCCAACACCGGGGAGCTGTTTTTT.

The chain joins TRBV4-3 to TRBJ2-2; TRBD2 is a possible D gene (5 bases). In germline, CDR1 is LGHNA, CDR2 YSLEER. The CDR3 covers 17 residues. Trimming removed 2 bases at V and 4 bases at J, with 17 bases between. The CDR3 sequence: CASSQLGEAAGTGELFF. In DNA, the CDR3 is TGCGCCAGCAGCCAACTGGGAGAAGCAGCCGGCACCGGGGAGCTGTTTTTT.

The chain employs TRBV27 and TRBJ2-5, with 9 bases lining up with TRBD1. Near its end, the DNA agrees better with TRBJ2-7, so the J call may be wrong. The CDR3 covers 15 residues. Germline V gene data show CDR1 as MNHEY and CDR2 as SMNVEV (reference sequence). CDR3 sequence: CASSLLTGGSYEQYF. The CDR3 DNA reads as TGTGCCAGCAGTTTACTGACAGGGGGCTCCTACGAGCAGTACTTC.

This clone came up a few times. J is TRBJ1-5 and V is TRBV10-2; TRBD1 matches 7 bases. The V gene's germline CDR1 is WSHSY and CDR2 SAAADI. The CDR3 has 14 residues. Trimming took 4 bases from V and 6 from J; bases not matched to a gene: 6. In DNA, the CDR3 is TGCGCCAGCAGTGTCGACAGGGAATCTCAGCCCCAGCATTTT. It specifies CASSVDRESQPQHF.

The rearrangement joins TRBV19 to TRBJ1-2; D ambiguous. The CDR3 consists of 10 residues. Germline loops: CDR1 LNHDA, CDR2 SQIVND (reference sequence). V dropped 11 bases and J dropped 0 bases, with 4 bases sitting between them. CDR3 loop: CAGSNYGYTF. The CDR3 nucleotides read TGTGCCGGCTCTAACTATGGCTACACCTTC.

By sample fraction, this clone is medium-sized. This chain connects TRBV4-2 to TRBJ2-1; 11 bases line up with TRBD2. V shed 0 bases, J shed 6 bases, and the junction held 1 base outside the gene matches. Germline loops: CDR1 LGHNA, CDR2 YNFKEQ. This CDR3 spans 15 amino acids. The CDR3 DNA sequence: TGTGCCAGCAGCCAAGATAGCGGGGGGGCCAATGAGCAGTTCTTC. Protein product: CASSQDSGGANEQFF.

The chain combines TRBV5-5 with TRBJ1-5; D not resolved. This CDR3 is built from 15 residues. The V end was cut by 1 base, the J end by 2 bases, with 10 bases between. Germline values: CDR1 SGHKS, CDR2 YYEKEE (reference sequence). The DNA for the CDR3 is TGTGCCAGCAGCTTGACGGATGCGGGCAATCAGCCCCAGCATTTT. Translating gives CASSLTDAGNQPQHF.

The chain employs TRBV19 and TRBJ2-6; TRBD1 matches 11 bases. Trimming at V came to 4 bases and at J to 1 base, leaving 6 bases not matched to a gene. The length of the CDR3 is 18 residues. Germline lookup yields CDR1 LNHDA and CDR2 SQIVND (reference sequence). CDR3 sequence reads: CASSRGQGGGSGANVLTF. CDR3 bases: TGTGCCAGTAGTAGGGGACAGGGGGGGGGATCTGGGGCCAACGTCCTGACTTTC.

The V and J genes are TRBV7-9 and TRBJ2-7; TRBD1 matches 8 bases. CDR1 and CDR2 from the germline V gene are SEHNR and FQNEAQ (reference sequence). Trimming took 6 bases from V and 1 from J; bases not matched to a gene: 14. The CDR3 consists of 17 residues. In nucleotides, the CDR3 is TGTGCCAGCAGGAACACAGGGGGACCAGACATGTCCTACGAGCAGTACTTC. Protein sequence: CASRNTGGPDMSYEQYF.